Following are 32 T cell receptor beta chains from one sample sequenced in a study of T-cell memory formation after mild COVID-19. TCRdb passed the 5' RACE reads through MiXCR, listing each CDR3 protein once. This sample has 150,000 to 200,000 distinct CDR3 sequences, with roughly a third found just once. Sample: PBMCs or a T cell subset sorted from them (not recorded which). These receptor sequences come from an adult woman who had mild COVID-19 (a few samples of this study predate the infection). Cell type and time point are not known.

V usage is TRBV6-6 and J usage is TRBJ1-1; unclear D gene. V was clipped by 2 bases and J by 0 bases, with 16 bases between them. The CDR3 consists of 17 residues. Germline V gene data show CDR1 as MNHNY and CDR2 as SVGAGI (reference sequence). CDR3 bases: TGTGCCAGCAGTTACCCTGATTGGCATGGGGTGAACACTGAAGCTTTCTTT. It encodes CASSYPDWHGVNTEAFF.

This clonotype was found a few times. The V gene is TRBV5-1, the J gene TRBJ2-3, with 11 bases lining up with TRBD2. The J segment lost 1 base and the V segment lost 4 bases, leaving 5 bases of the junction unmatched. Germline V gene data show CDR1 as SGHRS and CDR2 as YFSETQ. This CDR3 spans 16 amino acids. The CDR3 protein is CASSLPGLAGTDTQYF. CDR3 sequence (DNA): TGCGCCAGCAGCCTACCGGGACTAGCGGGCACAGATACGCAGTATTTT.

The chain has TRBV18 and TRBJ1-1, with 7 positions matching TRBD1. V lost 4 bases to trimming and J lost 6 bases; unmatched junction nucleotides: 5. CDR1 and CDR2 from the germline V gene are KGHSH and LQKENI. The CDR3 has 13 residues. The CDR3 protein is CASSLSRGAEAFF. Written as DNA, the CDR3 is TGTGCCAGCTCACTATCCAGGGGGGCTGAAGCTTTCTTT.

The chain is built from TRBV12-3 or TRBV12-4 and TRBJ1-1; no clear D gene. The CDR3 runs 14 residues. Trimming removed 5 bases at V and 1 base at J, with 11 bases between. DNA for the CDR3: TGTGCCAGCAGTCTGGAGAGTAAGAACACTGAAGCTTTCTTT. It encodes CASSLESKNTEAFF.

This clonotype has just a few counts. V gene TRBV6-5 combines with J gene TRBJ1-6; 7 bases match TRBD1. CDR3 length: 15 amino acids. V dropped 4 bases and J dropped 5; count of bases not matched to a gene: 5. Germline CDR1 reads MNHEY; CDR2 reads SVGAGI. The CDR3 here is CASSLGQPNNSPLHF. The CDR3 DNA sequence: TGTGCCAGCAGTTTGGGACAGCCGAATAATTCACCCCTCCACTTT.

The chain combines TRBV7-8 with TRBJ2-5; 12 bases line up with TRBD2. The V and J ends lost 5 bases and 2 bases, in that order; junction bases with no gene match: 6. This CDR3 contains 16 residues. The germline gives CDR1 SGHVS, CDR2 FQNEAQ. The CDR3 sequence: CASSLTSGSGQETQYF. The CDR3 coding sequence is TGTGCCAGCAGCCTGACTAGCGGGAGTGGTCAAGAGACCCAGTACTTC.

The table lists this clonotype with a few counts. This chain uses TRBV12-3 or TRBV12-4 with TRBJ1-2; tentative D call: TRBD1 (6 bases). There are 12 residues in the CDR3. Trimming shortened V by 6 bases and J by 7 bases, and 12 bases separated the two germline ends. The CDR3 is CASRQTGSGYTF. The CDR3 nucleotides are TGTGCCAGCAGGCAAACAGGGAGTGGCTACACCTTC.

The CDR3 sequence: CAISGMTSGGPETQYF. CDR3 bases: TGTGCCATCAGTGGGATGACTAGCGGGGGACCGGAGACCCAGTACTTC. The chain uses TRBV10-3 and TRBJ2-5; 12 positions match TRBD2. V was clipped by 4 bases and J by 5 bases; unmatched bases: 8. The germline CDR1 and CDR2 sequences are ENHRY and SYGVKD. There are 16 residues in the CDR3.

This clonotype has a handful of counts. The V gene is TRBV12-3 or TRBV12-4, the J gene TRBJ2-7; D perhaps matches TRBD1 (6 bases). The CDR3 length is 14 residues. Trimming shortened V by 3 bases and J by 2 bases, and 11 bases separated the two germline ends. CDR3 bases: TGTGCCAGCAGTTTTCAGGCAGGGGCCTACGAGCAGTACTTC. Its protein is CASSFQAGAYEQYF.

This clonotype was seen more than once but under ten times. The chain joins TRBV5-1 to TRBJ1-5; D remains ambiguous. The germline V and J ends were trimmed by 0 bases and 3 bases, with 7 bases remaining between them. The CDR3 runs 14 residues. Per germline, CDR1 SGHRS and CDR2 YFSETQ. The chain's CDR3 is CASSLGTDNQPQHF. CDR3 coding DNA: TGCGCCAGCAGCTTGGGGACGGACAATCAGCCCCAGCATTTT.

This clonotype showed up just a few times. The rearrangement links TRBV9 to TRBJ2-5, with 8 bases identical to TRBD2. The trim removed 0 bases at V and 2 bases at J, leaving 6 bases unmatched. CDR3 length: 16 amino acids. Germline CDR1 reads SGDLS; CDR2 reads YYNGEE. CDR3 region: CASSVEVAGPQETQYF. For the CDR3, the DNA is TGTGCCAGCAGCGTAGAGGTAGCGGGACCACAAGAGACCCAGTACTTC.

This clonotype showed up just a few times. This chain connects TRBV12-3 or TRBV12-4 to TRBJ1-1; D remains ambiguous. Trimming cost V 1 base and J 7 bases, with 13 bases left between them. CDR3 size: 14 residues. CDR3 DNA sequence: TGTGCCAGCAGTTTAGAGGGTCCGCATATTGAAGCTTTCTTT. It specifies CASSLEGPHIEAFF.

The rearrangement uses TRBV28 and TRBJ1-1; TRBD1 matches 8 bases. Looked up from germline, CDR1 is MDHEN and CDR2 is SYDVKM. Unmatched junction bases numbered 10, after V lost 5 bases and J lost 5 bases. CDR3 length: 15 residues. The CDR3 DNA reads as TGTGCCAGCAGTCCCCAGACAGGGGTTGGTACTGAAGCTTTCTTT. Amino acid sequence: CASSPQTGVGTEAFF.

The chain uses TRBV29-1 and TRBJ2-3; 9 bases are a match to TRBD2. CDR3 length equals 15 residues. Germline assignment: CDR1 SQVTM and CDR2 ANQGSEA. V trimming: 7 bases; J trimming: 8 bases; junction bases outside the gene matches: 16. In nucleotides, the CDR3 is TGCAGCGCCCTCCCGGGACTAGCCCTAGAGAGTACGCAGTATTTT. Residues: CSALPGLALESTQYF.

The chain has TRBV9 and TRBJ2-2, with 8 bases matching TRBD2. The CDR3 length is 17 residues. Germline values: CDR1 SGDLS, CDR2 YYNGEE. Trimming took 4 bases from V and 5 from J; bases not matched to a gene: 13. The CDR3 is CASSTYRSSGRTGELFF. CDR3 nucleotide sequence: TGTGCCAGCAGCACCTATAGGTCTAGCGGGCGGACCGGGGAGCTGTTTTTT.

This chain connects TRBV20-1 to TRBJ2-7; D not certain. The V end was cut by 0 bases, the J end by 5 bases, with 5 bases between. Germline CDR1 and CDR2: DFQATT and SNEGSKA (reference sequence). The CDR3 runs to 11 residues. The CDR3: CSARELNEQYF. The CDR3 bases are TGCAGTGCTAGAGAGTTGAACGAGCAGTACTTC.

This rearrangement joins TRBV5-1 to TRBJ2-2; weak D call: TRBD2 (6 bases). V lost 3 bases to trimming and J lost 6 bases, with 12 bases between them. The germline CDR1 and CDR2 sequences are SGHRS and YFSETQ. This CDR3 has 14 amino acids. CDR3 DNA sequence: TGCGCCAGCAGCTCATACGGGACTCCCGGGGAGCTGTTTTTT. Its protein is CASSSYGTPGELFF.

V gene TRBV7-9 combines with J gene TRBJ2-1; 9 positions agree with TRBD2. Per germline, CDR1 SEHNR and CDR2 FQNEAQ (reference sequence). The CDR3 is 16 residues long. V dropped 4 bases and J dropped 12; count of bases not matched to a gene: 16. The CDR3 spells CASSSSSRAGGLGQFF. As DNA, the CDR3 is TGTGCCAGCAGCTCTAGCAGCCGAGCGGGGGGTCTCGGGCAGTTCTTC.

This clonotype was observed once. The chain couples TRBV5-4 to TRBJ1-1; D is uncertain. Per the germline V gene, CDR1 is SGHNT and CDR2 is YYREEE (reference sequence). The CDR3 spans 13 residues. Trimming stripped 3 bases from V and 5 bases from J, with 11 bases between. CDR3 DNA sequence: TGTGCCAGCAGCTGGGGTGTCCGGACTGAAGCTTTCTTT. It translates to CASSWGVRTEAFF.

The rearrangement joins TRBV19 to TRBJ1-1; D is possibly TRBD1 (6 bases). The CDR3 runs to 12 residues. V lost 10 bases, J lost 4 bases, and 13 bases lay in between. Germline CDR1 LNHDA, CDR2 SQIVND (reference sequence). The CDR3: CATAQGATEAFF. The CDR3 bases are TGTGCCACCGCACAGGGCGCCACTGAAGCTTTCTTT.

The rearrangement uses TRBV5-1 and TRBJ2-7; TRBD1 might be the D (6 bases). Germline-derived CDR1 and CDR2 are SGHRS and YFSETQ. This CDR3 is 15 amino acids long. The V end lost 2 bases, the J end lost 1 base, and 13 bases lay between the germline ends. In nucleotides, the CDR3 is TGCGCCAGCAGCTTTCGCCAAGACAGGTCCTACGAGCAGTACTTC. Translation gives CASSFRQDRSYEQYF.

The chain is built from TRBV7-9 and TRBJ2-1; 8 positions agree with TRBD2. This CDR3 region has 19 residues. In germline, CDR1 is SEHNR, CDR2 FQNEAQ (reference sequence). The trim removed 1 base at V and 2 bases at J, leaving 13 bases unmatched. This CDR3 reads CASSLVASGSPFTYNEQFF. CDR3 coding DNA: TGTGCCAGCAGCTTAGTCGCAAGCGGGAGCCCTTTCACCTACAATGAGCAGTTCTTC. Using reference TRBV7-9 and TRBJ2-1 for the parts outside the CDR3, the full variable domain is DTGVSQNPRHKITKRGQNVTFRCDPISEHNRLYWYRQTLGQGPEFLTYFQNEAQLEKSRLLSDRFSAERPKGSFSTLEIQRTEQGDSAMYLCASSLVASGSPFTYNEQFFGPGTRLTVL.

This rearrangement joins TRBV20-1 to TRBJ1-4; 9 bases line up with TRBD1. This CDR3 has 14 amino acids. CDR1 DFQATT and CDR2 SNEGSKA come from the germline V gene (reference sequence). J gave up 11 bases and V 0 bases, and 7 bases lay outside the gene matches. In DNA form, the CDR3 reads TGCAGTGCTAGAGATGGGACAGGGCCGAGGAAACTGTTTTTT. It translates to CSARDGTGPRKLFF.

The table lists this clonotype with a few counts. The chain employs TRBV7-9 and TRBJ1-1; 8 bases align to TRBD1. This CDR3 spans 16 amino acids. The V and J ends lost 0 bases and 5 bases, in that order; junction bases with no gene match: 8. In germline, CDR1 is SEHNR, CDR2 FQNEAQ (reference sequence). CDR3 loop: CASSLAQGASRTEAFF. The CDR3 DNA is TGTGCCAGCAGCTTAGCCCAGGGGGCATCGAGGACTGAAGCTTTCTTT.

This clonotype has only a few counts. This chain uses TRBV18 with TRBJ2-7, with TRBD2 as a possible D gene (5 bases). V was shortened by 2 bases and J by 6 bases, with 14 bases between the two germline ends. The CDR3 extends over 14 amino acids. The V gene's germline CDR1 is KGHSH and CDR2 LQKENI. The CDR3 region has the DNA TGTGCCAGCTCACCAGGGCCGTATGAGGGCGAGCAGTACTTC. As protein: CASSPGPYEGEQYF.

The J gene is TRBJ2-5, the V gene TRBV7-9; the D is unclear. Germline CDR1 SEHNR, CDR2 FQNEAQ (reference sequence). V dropped 4 bases and J dropped 5 bases, with 11 bases sitting between them. This CDR3 region has 13 residues. CDR3 residues: CASSYGAKETQYF. In DNA form, the CDR3 reads TGTGCCAGCAGCTACGGCGCGAAGGAGACCCAGTACTTC.

The table lists this clonotype with a few counts. The rearrangement joins TRBV2 to TRBJ2-2; 10 nucleotides agree with TRBD1. Trimming removed 6 bases from V and 5 bases from J; junction bases left unmatched: 6. The CDR3 spans 15 residues. Germline CDR1 SNHLY, CDR2 FYNNEI. As DNA, the CDR3 is TGTGCCAGCAGGGCAACGGGACAGGGGACCGGGGAGCTGTTTTTT. Translated, it gives CASRATGQGTGELFF.

Only a few counts were recorded for this clonotype. The chain is built from TRBV24-1 and TRBJ2-1; 8 nucleotides match TRBD1. V lost 6 bases to trimming and J lost 9 bases; unmatched junction nucleotides: 12. The CDR3 has 15 residues. Germline loops: CDR1 KGHDR, CDR2 SFDVKD. CDR3: CATSTRQGSRIEQFF. CDR3 nucleotides: TGTGCCACCAGTACCCGACAGGGGTCAAGAATTGAGCAGTTCTTC.

The V and J genes are TRBV5-1 and TRBJ2-4; 10 bases are shared with TRBD1. The CDR3 consists of 16 residues. V was clipped by 4 bases and J by 5 bases; unmatched bases: 9. CDR1 and CDR2 (germline): SGHRS, YFSETQ. The CDR3 here is CASSTQWTGGQNIQYF. The CDR3 DNA reads TGCGCCAGCAGCACCCAATGGACAGGGGGTCAAAACATTCAGTACTTC.

This clonotype was counted a few times. The chain carries TRBV5-8 and TRBJ2-1; 7 bases fit TRBD2. The CDR3 is 13 amino acids. Germline loops: CDR1 SGHTS, CDR2 YDEGEE. V lost 10 bases, J lost 5 bases, and 9 bases stayed unmatched. Here the CDR3 DNA reads TGTGCCGGATGGCTAGCGGTAGACAATGAGCAGTTCTTC. Translating it yields CAGWLAVDNEQFF.

This rearrangement joins TRBV24-1 to TRBJ2-6, with D perhaps given as TRBD1 or TRBD2 (5 bases each). This CDR3 contains 13 residues. Germline loops: CDR1 KGHDR, CDR2 SFDVKD. V gave up 7 bases and J gave up 6 bases, with 9 bases separating them. CDR3 nucleotide sequence: TGTGCCACCAGCCTGGGGGAGGCCAACGTCCTGACTTTC. It specifies CATSLGEANVLTF.

V gene TRBV9 combines with J gene TRBJ1-3; D gene unclear. The germline V gene has CDR1 SGDLS and CDR2 YYNGEE. V lost 3 bases to trimming and J lost 0 bases, with 13 bases between them. This CDR3 comprises 16 residues. The CDR3 region is CASSARHGSSGNTIYF. DNA for the CDR3: TGTGCCAGCAGCGCCAGACACGGATCCTCTGGAAACACCATATATTTT.